This paragraph reports one TCR beta chain. There is no known antigen for this receptor. Base-call qualities are not available, and no considerably larger clone is one nucleotide away. The data belong to a study of blood T cell repertoires in COVID-19 (dated by TCRdb to 2018 to 2021). In the study overall: Collaborator samples came from the United States, Italy and Spain and covered acute and convalescent phases of COVID-19. Deeply sampled blood TCRbeta repertoires from subjects exposed to, actively infected with, or recovered from COVID-19 were included in the dataset. Nearly every sample came with metadata listing a de-identified subject ID, COVID-19 status, age in years and sex. The repertoires were released in a freely available public database meant as a resource for research on the immune response to SARS-CoV-2. HLA class I and class II types, where available, came from metadata supplied by the sample provider rather than from assay-based typing. Samples were obtained from the ongoing ImmuneRACE study (first 160 participants) and from some 1,200 subjects provided by 6 global collaborators. The material from the prospective study consisted of cDNA or gDNA derived from T cells, B-cell-depleted T cells, or PBMCs. Overall study outcomes, separate from this receptor: The amount of clinical and demographic metadata varied by source and participant and was provided uncurated.

TCRbeta CDR3 regions were amplified from genomic DNA by means of the immunoSEQ Assay, a bias-controlled multiplex PCR. On the study's bioinformatics: The number of nucleated cells in each sample was estimated from the amplification of reference gene primers within the assay. To quantify the absolute abundance of each unique TCRbeta CDR3 rearrangement, sequence reads were collapsed and filtered. For each sample, productive Simpson clonality was calculated as the square root of Simpson's diversity index across productive rearrangements. TCRdb mirrors the immuneACCESS table, restricted to in-frame sequences. Some clones are absent from its copies; in checked studies, under half trace to an unresolved V gene, and the reason for the others is unknown. Clone size and the V and J calls come from that table; the DNA yielded D and trimming. This sample has roughly 200,000 clones in its table, and about 87% of those were observed once. The ten largest clones capture 2.5% to 3.5% of the sample.

According to the germline V gene (reference sequence), CDR1 reads LNHNV and CDR2 reads YYDKDF. Clipping removes 0 bases from V and 5 bases from J, with 19 as the unmatched junction base count. CDR3 length: 20 amino acids, cysteine to phenylalanine. Of all the DNA, just the CDR3 is kept, 60 bases in frame from base 1. Whole blood was collected in K2EDTA tubes by collaborating institutions according to the institutions' own protocols. Collaborator samples were shipped for TCRbeta analysis as frozen whole blood, isolated PBMCs, or DNA extracted from either sample type. Material for sequencing was peripheral blood. Recombination connected TRBV15 to TRBJ1-3, and 7 junctional nucleotides match TRBD1. The sequence was collected from a man aged 40-55 years with active or convalescent COVID-19. For the CDR3, the sequence is CATSRDNRDRGFNYRNTIYF. The DNA sequence is given as TGTGCCACCAGCAGAGATAACCGGGACAGAGGCTTTAACTATCGAAACACCATATATTTT.